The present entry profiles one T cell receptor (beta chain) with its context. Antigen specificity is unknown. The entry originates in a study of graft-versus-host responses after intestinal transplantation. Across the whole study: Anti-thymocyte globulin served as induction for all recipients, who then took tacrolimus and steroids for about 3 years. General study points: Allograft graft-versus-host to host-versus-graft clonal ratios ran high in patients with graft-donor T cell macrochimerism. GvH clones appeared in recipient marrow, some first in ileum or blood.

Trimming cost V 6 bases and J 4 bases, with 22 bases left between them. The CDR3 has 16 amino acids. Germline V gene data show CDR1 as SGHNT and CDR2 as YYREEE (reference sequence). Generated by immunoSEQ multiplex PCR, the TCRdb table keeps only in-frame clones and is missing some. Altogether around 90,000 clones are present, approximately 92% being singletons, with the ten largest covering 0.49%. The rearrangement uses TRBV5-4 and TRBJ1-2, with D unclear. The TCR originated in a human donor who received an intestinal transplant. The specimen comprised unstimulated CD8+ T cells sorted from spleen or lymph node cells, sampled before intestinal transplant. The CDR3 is CASTICIPGKTYGYTF. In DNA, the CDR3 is TGTGCCAGCACGATATGCATACCAGGAAAGACCTATGGCTACACCTTC.